This T cell receptor (beta chain) was observed in a study of blood T cell repertoires in COVID-19. Study-wide context: Samples representing acute and convalescent COVID-19 were sourced from the United States, Italy and Spain.

In the source study's methods: Scientists estimated how many nucleated cells there were by amplifying reference gene primers. Data came from immunoSEQ multiplex PCR; TCRdb stores just in-frame clones and leaves some out. D and trimming were read from the DNA, whereas the V and J calls and clone size are those reported in that table. The table lists 150,000 to 200,000 clones, 75% to 90% of them singletons. Termini included, the CDR3 measures 15 amino acids. Germline lookup yields CDR1 WNHNN and CDR2 SYGVQD (reference sequence). As regards this clone: The DNA is left out, because the CDR3 cannot be placed on it with certainty; the CDR3 is given as TCRdb lists it.

Participants were placed into cohorts based on the clinical history they reported. Each recovered donor of Cohort 3 presented with two negative PCRs, clearance, or symptom resolution. The V call is TRBV10-1, the J call TRBJ1-4. This sequence originates from a woman between 25 and 40 years old who had recovered from COVID-19. The sequenced material came from PBMCs or T cells enriched from blood (not recorded which). The CDR3 region is CASSEWGELMKNCFF.